This T cell receptor beta chain was sequenced for a study of response to subunit inactivated influenza vaccine. One entry per CDR3 protein, called by TCRdb with MiXCR from the RT-PCR reads. This table holds 500,000 to 750,000 distinct CDR3 sequences, about 14% found once. This CDR3 contains 16 residues. Germline V lookup: CDR1 MDHEN, CDR2 SYDVKM. V was clipped by 1 base and J by 5 bases, with 17 bases between them. This chain connects TRBV28 to TRBJ2-5, with a possible D match to TRBD1 (5 bases). Sequenced here: PBMCs from blood, sampled roughly 13 days after vaccination. The receptor's source is a middle-aged man who received an inactivated influenza vaccine. The CDR3 region is CASSLSLSGQRETQYF. The CDR3, as DNA: TGTGCCAGCAGTTTATCGCTGTCAGGGCAACGGGAGACCCAGTACTTC.